The 10 T cell receptor beta chains below were found in one sample sequenced in a study of cytomegalovirus exposure and HLA in healthy donors. Amplification used 60 Vbeta primers and 13 Jbeta primers. Profiled with immunoSEQ multiplex PCR; TCRdb holds only in-frame clones, not every one. Among over 150,000 clones listed, 80% to 85% were seen once. The sequenced sample was PBMCs. Every receptor here comes from a girl aged 2 to 10 in good health and CMV-seropositive.

The rearrangement uses TRBV19 and TRBJ2-3; 9 nucleotides match TRBD2. Trimming cost V 3 bases and J 0 bases; bases outside gene matches: 1. The CDR3 has 15 residues. The germline V gene has CDR1 LNHDA and CDR2 SQIVND (reference sequence). The DNA for the CDR3 is TGTGCCAGTAGTATTACTAGCGGGAGCACAGATACGCAGTATTTT. Translation gives CASSITSGSTDTQYF. The whole variable domain, remainder taken from reference TRBV19 and TRBJ2-3, is DGGITQSPKYLFRKEGQNVTLSCEQNLNHDAMYWYRQDPGQGLRLIYYSQIVNDFQKGDIAEGYSVSREKKESFPLTVTSAQKNPTAFYLCASSITSGSTDTQYFGPGTRLTVL.

V and J are TRBV5-4 and TRBJ2-5, with 9 nucleotides matching TRBD1. The CDR3 is 13 amino acids. CDR1 is SGHNT and CDR2 is YYREEE in the germline V gene (reference sequence). V shed 4 bases and J 4 bases; nucleotides not matched to a gene: 2. Here the CDR3 reads CASSVTGGETQYF. The CDR3 nucleotides are TGTGCCAGCAGCGTGACAGGGGGAGAGACCCAGTACTTC.

V and J are TRBV30 and TRBJ1-1; TRBD1 agrees at 7 bases. Germline CDR1 reads GTSNPN; CDR2 reads SVGIG (reference sequence). J lost 4 bases, V lost 4 bases, and 9 bases had no gene match. The CDR3 runs to 14 residues. CDR3 nucleotides: TGTGCCTGGACCCCAGGGGGGTTTAGCACTGAAGCTTTCTTT. This encodes CAWTPGGFSTEAFF.

The genes are TRBV4-1 and TRBJ2-7; D is unclear. The CDR3 loop spans 15 amino acids. Germline V gene lookup returns CDR1 MGHRA and CDR2 YSYEKL. V was shortened by 1 base and J by 5 bases, with 15 bases between the two germline ends. CDR3 sequence (DNA): TGCGCCAGCAGCCAAGTCGAATTAGCTTCCGACGAGCAGTACTTC. This codes for CASSQVELASDEQYF.

The rearrangement links TRBV5-1 to TRBJ1-1, with D possibly matching TRBD1 (6 bases). The CDR3 extends over 13 amino acids. Per the germline V gene, CDR1 is SGHRS and CDR2 is YFSETQ. V lost 4 bases to trimming and J lost 6 bases, with 13 bases between them. The CDR3 nucleotides read TGCGCCAGCAGCCACCTAGGGGGTTCTGAAGCTTTCTTT. Its protein product is CASSHLGGSEAFF.

The chain joins TRBV7-8 to TRBJ2-7; D unresolved. This CDR3 contains 12 residues. V lost 1 base, J lost 7 bases, and 8 bases lay in between. CDR1 and CDR2 from the germline V gene are SGHVS and FQNEAQ. The CDR3 DNA follows: TGTGCCAGCAGCTTAGGCGCCCTAGAGCAGTACTTC. Translation gives CASSLGALEQYF.

On this clone itself: Other DNA sequences in this specimen translate into the identical CDR3. The rearrangement uses TRBV4-1 and TRBJ1-1; D is ambiguous. The CDR3 is 12 residues long. V lost 4 bases, J lost 8 bases, and 11 bases lay in between. Germline V gene sequence: CDR1 MGHRA, CDR2 YSYEKL. The CDR3: CASSRGLGEAFF. CDR3 in DNA: TGCGCCAGCAGCCGAGGACTGGGAGAAGCTTTCTTT.

The chain links TRBV5-1 to TRBJ2-5, with 10 nucleotides matching TRBD2. The ends lost 0 bases at V and 4 bases at J; junction bases unmatched: 3. The CDR3 spans 15 residues. CDR1 and CDR2 from the germline V gene are SGHRS and YFSETQ. The CDR3 DNA is TGCGCCAGCAGCTTGGCCGTAGCGGGAGGAGAGACCCAGTACTTC. It yields the protein CASSLAVAGGETQYF.

The chain recombines TRBV6-5 with TRBJ1-4; maybe TRBD1 (6 bases). V was clipped by 4 bases and J by 5 bases, with 11 bases between them. CDR3 size: 14 residues. Germline CDR1 and CDR2: MNHEY and SVGAGI. DNA for the CDR3: TGTGCCAGCAGTTCCGACAGGCCGAATGAAAAACTGTTTTTT. It specifies CASSSDRPNEKLFF.

The chain recombines TRBV5-6 with TRBJ2-5; unclear D gene. CDR3 length: 15 amino acids. In germline, CDR1 is SGHDT, CDR2 YYEEEE. Trimming removed 1 base at V and 0 bases at J, with 10 bases between. CDR3 protein: CASSLWAEYQETQYF. In DNA form, the CDR3 reads TGTGCCAGCAGCTTGTGGGCCGAGTACCAAGAGACCCAGTACTTC.